This T cell receptor beta chain was obtained from a study of CD8 T cells in ankylosing spondylitis. In making TCR beta libraries, quantitative 5'-RACE with molecular barcodes was used. TCRdb re-analysed the 5' RACE reads in MiXCR, keeping a single row per CDR3 protein. The sample comprises around 330,000 distinct CDR3 sequences, more than 9% of which are singletons, and around 10% rests with the top ten. CDR1 is MNHNS and CDR2 is SASEGT in the germline V gene. V was pared by 6 bases and J by 3 bases, with 10 bases of the junction left unmatched. The CDR3 covers 15 residues. This TCR came from a female donor with ankylosing spondylitis or in good health (not recorded which). What was sequenced was blood, either unsorted or a sorted T cell fraction (not recorded which). The J gene is TRBJ1-2, the V gene TRBV6-1; 7 bases align to TRBD1. The CDR3 DNA reads as TGTGCCAGCAGAAACCGACAGGGAGCGGACTATGGCTACACCTTC. Protein product: CASRNRQGADYGYTF.